The T cell receptor beta chain described here comes from a study of response to subunit inactivated influenza vaccine listed by TCRdb under 2018. Regarding the research as a whole: Deep quantitative profiling of the T cell receptor repertoire was used in the study to follow responses to a trivalent subunit inactivated influenza vaccine.

Broad study findings and their caveats: The authors suggested that each seasonal influenza vaccination may recruit only a limited number of new T cells.

CDR1 and CDR2 are drawn from the germline V gene: SGHTA, FQGNSA. Taken from cysteine to phenylalanine, the CDR3 has 17 residues. The entry retains the CDR3 DNA only, 51 bases that are in frame from base 1. V lost 4 bases and J lost 1 base, and the count of bases not matched to a germline gene is 4. Libraries were constructed by RT-PCR. Sequencing was carried out with an Illumina HiSeq 2500. TCRdb passed the public sequencing reads through fastp at Q25 and MiXCR, retaining productive beta sequences. Rows with a matching CDR3 protein are joined into one entry that keeps the most common DNA and genes. For this sample the table gives hundreds of thousands of distinct CDR3 sequences, of which around a sixth were detected only once. The ten largest clonotypes hold approximately 11% of the sample. In its sample, this clonotype was seen many times. Its antigen is unknown. Base qualities are missing; no much larger clone stands one base away.

Sequenced material: PBMCs from blood, taken 4 to 6 days after vaccination. This chain joins TRBV7-2 to TRBJ2-1; 13 middle bases align to TRBD2. The sequence was obtained from a man aged 50 or older who received an inactivated influenza vaccine. Donor details come from another sample of the same person, matched by shared clones. The CDR3: CASSSTSGRGSYNEQFF. DNA sequence: TGTGCCAGCAGCTCTACTAGCGGGAGGGGTTCCTACAATGAGCAGTTCTTC.